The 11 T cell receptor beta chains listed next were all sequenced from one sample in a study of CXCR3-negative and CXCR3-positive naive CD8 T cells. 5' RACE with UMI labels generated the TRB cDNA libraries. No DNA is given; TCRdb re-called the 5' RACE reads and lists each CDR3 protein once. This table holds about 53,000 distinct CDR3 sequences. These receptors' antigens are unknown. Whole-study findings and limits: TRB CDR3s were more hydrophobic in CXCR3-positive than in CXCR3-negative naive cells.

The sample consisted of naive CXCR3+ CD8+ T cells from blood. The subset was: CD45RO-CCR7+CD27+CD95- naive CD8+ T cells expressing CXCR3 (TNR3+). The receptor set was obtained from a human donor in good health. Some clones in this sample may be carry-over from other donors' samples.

The CDR3 region is CASSSTGGGQPQHF. The gene calls are TRBV14 and TRBJ1-5; TCRdb's D gene call, TRBD1, goes unchecked for lack of DNA. CDR3 size: 14 residues. The germline V gene has CDR1 SGHDN and CDR2 FVKESK.

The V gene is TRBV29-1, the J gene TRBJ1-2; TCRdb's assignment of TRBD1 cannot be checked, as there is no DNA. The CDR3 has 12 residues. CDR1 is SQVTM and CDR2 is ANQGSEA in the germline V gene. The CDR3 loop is CSVPPGDSGYTF.

The CDR3 reads CASSFEAQNEKLFF. This rearrangement joins TRBV27 to TRBJ1-4; the TCRdb call, TRBD1, lacks DNA for checking. The CDR3 extends over 14 amino acids. The germline CDR1 and CDR2 sequences are MNHEY and SMNVEV (reference sequence).

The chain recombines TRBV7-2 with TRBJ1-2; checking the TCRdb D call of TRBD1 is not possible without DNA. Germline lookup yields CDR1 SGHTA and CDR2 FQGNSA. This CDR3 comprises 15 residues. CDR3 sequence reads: CASSLALTESYGYTF.

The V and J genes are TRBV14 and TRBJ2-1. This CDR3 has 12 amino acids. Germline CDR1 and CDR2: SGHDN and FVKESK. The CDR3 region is CASSLIHNEQFF.

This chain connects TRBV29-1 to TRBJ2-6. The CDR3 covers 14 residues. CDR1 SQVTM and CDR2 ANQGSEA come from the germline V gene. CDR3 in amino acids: CSVNDFSGANVLTF.

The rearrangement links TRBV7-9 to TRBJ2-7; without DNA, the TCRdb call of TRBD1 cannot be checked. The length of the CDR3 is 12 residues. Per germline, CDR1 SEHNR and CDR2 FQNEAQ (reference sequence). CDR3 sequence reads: CASSTGRWGEYF.

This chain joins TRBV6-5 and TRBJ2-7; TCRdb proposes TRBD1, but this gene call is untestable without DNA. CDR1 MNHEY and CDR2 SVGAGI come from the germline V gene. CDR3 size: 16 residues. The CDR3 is CASSSYTGARLYEQYF.

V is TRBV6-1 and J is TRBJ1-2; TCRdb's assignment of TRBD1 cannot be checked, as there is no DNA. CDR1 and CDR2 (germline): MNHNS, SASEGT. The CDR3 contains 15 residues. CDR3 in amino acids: CASSDGQGANYGYTF.

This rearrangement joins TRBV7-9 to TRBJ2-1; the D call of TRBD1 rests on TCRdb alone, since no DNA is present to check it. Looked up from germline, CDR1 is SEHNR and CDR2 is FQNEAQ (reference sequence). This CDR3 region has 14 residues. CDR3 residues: CASSWLTGGNEQFF.

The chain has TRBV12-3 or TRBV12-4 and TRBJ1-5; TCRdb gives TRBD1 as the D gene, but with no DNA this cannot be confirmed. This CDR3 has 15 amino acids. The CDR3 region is CASSLWTGNNQPQHF.